A single sample gave rise to the 10 T cell receptor beta chains below, sequenced in a study of early T cells in non-severe SARS-CoV-2 infection. TCRdb re-called the 5' RACE reads through MiXCR, storing one row per CDR3 protein. The sample yields around 77,000 distinct CDR3 sequences, 9.5% to 15% seen once. This specimen consisted of whole blood, obtained at baseline. All receptors come from an adult who was a healthcare worker with PCR-confirmed SARS-CoV-2 infection or an uninfected control (not recorded which). The donor label of this sample is uncertain.

The sample holds many counts of this clonotype. The V call is TRBV20-1, the J call TRBJ1-1, with no clear D. V was trimmed by 1 base and J by 4 bases, leaving 10 bases between them. The germline V gene has CDR1 DFQATT and CDR2 SNEGSKA (reference sequence). The CDR3 runs to 13 residues. The CDR3 region has the DNA TGCAGTGCTAGAGGGAAGGATCTCACTGAAGCTTTCTTT. Encoded protein: CSARGKDLTEAFF.

This clonotype was detected only a few times. The chain is built from TRBV20-1 and TRBJ1-1; a possible D gene is TRBD1 (6 bases). The CDR3 is 13 residues long. Per germline, CDR1 DFQATT and CDR2 SNEGSKA (reference sequence). Trimming stripped 5 bases from V and 4 bases from J, with 14 bases between. CDR3 protein: CSAGAGAGTEAFF. CDR3 in DNA: TGCAGTGCTGGGGCGGGGGCCGGCACTGAAGCTTTCTTT.

The chain has TRBV7-2 and TRBJ1-5; TRBD1 is a possible D gene (5 bases). The length of the CDR3 is 15 residues. V dropped 3 bases and J dropped 8 bases, with 17 bases sitting between them. The germline CDR1 and CDR2 sequences are SGHTA and FQGNSA. The CDR3 loop is CASSFSWGPKEPQHF. The CDR3 DNA follows: TGTGCCAGCAGCTTCTCTTGGGGCCCGAAGGAGCCCCAGCATTTT. The whole variable domain, remainder taken from reference TRBV7-2 and TRBJ1-5, is GAGVSQSPSNKVTEKGKDVELRCDPISGHTALYWYRQSLGQGLEFLIYFQGNSAPDKSGLPSDRFSAERTGGSVSTLTIQRTQQEDSAVYLCASSFSWGPKEPQHFGDGTRLSIL.

In this sample, this clonotype turned up a few times. The genes are TRBV3-1 and TRBJ1-2; D remains unclear. CDR3 length: 13 amino acids. From germline, CDR1 is LGHDT and CDR2 YNNKEL (reference sequence). V lost 4 bases and J lost 8, with 14 bases in between. CDR3: CASSRGQTTGYTF. CDR3 DNA: TGTGCCAGCAGCCGTGGGCAGACCACGGGCTACACCTTC.

In this sample, this clonotype turned up many times. The V call is TRBV4-3, the J call TRBJ2-2; D unresolved. This CDR3 is built from 13 residues. CDR1 and CDR2 (germline): LGHNA, YSLEER. The germline V and J ends were trimmed by 0 bases and 4 bases, with 3 bases remaining between them. CDR3 nucleotides: TGCGCCAGCAGCCAAGATCCCACCGGGGAGCTGTTTTTT. This sequence encodes CASSQDPTGELFF.

This clonotype was counted at least ten times. The chain employs TRBV20-1 and TRBJ2-5, with a weak D call TRBD1 (6 bases). Germline CDR1 reads DFQATT; CDR2 reads SNEGSKA (reference sequence). V lost 5 bases and J lost 6, with 10 bases in between. CDR3 length: 11 amino acids. CDR3 in amino acids: CSAWGRQTQYF. Written as DNA, the CDR3 is TGCAGTGCTTGGGGGCGACAGACCCAGTACTTC.

This clonotype was detected many times. This chain links TRBV5-1 with TRBJ2-7, with D perhaps matching TRBD2 (6 bases). Germline V gene data show CDR1 as SGHRS and CDR2 as YFSETQ. V lost 0 bases to trimming and J lost 0 bases, with 7 bases between them. This CDR3 has 14 amino acids. The CDR3, as DNA: TGCGCCAGCAGCTTGGGGGACTTCTCCTACGAGCAGTACTTC. This codes for CASSLGDFSYEQYF.

This clonotype was picked up a small number of times. This sequence joins TRBV7-3 and TRBJ1-1; the D is unclear. This CDR3 spans 14 amino acids. Germline V CDR1 and CDR2: SGHTA, FQGTGA. The V end lost 4 bases, the J end lost 4 bases, and 13 bases lay between the germline ends. The CDR3 DNA is TGTGCCAGCAGCTCAGCAGCGGGCGGCACTGAAGCTTTCTTT. It encodes CASSSAAGGTEAFF.

In the case of this clonotype: A much larger clone lies a single base off, so this may be a read error. The V gene is TRBV25-1, the J gene TRBJ1-4; D is undetermined. Germline V gives CDR1 MGHDK, CDR2 SYGVNS. This CDR3 is built from 16 residues. The CDR3 DNA reads TGTGCCAGCAGTGAATCCGACAAAGGGTCTAATGAAAAACTGTTATTT. It encodes CASSESDKGSNEKLLF.

This clonotype showed up just a few times. The chain combines TRBV6-2 or TRBV6-3 with TRBJ2-7; TRBD2 matches at 10 bases. V dropped 6 bases and J dropped 4; count of bases not matched to a gene: 6. This CDR3 is built from 14 residues. The germline gives CDR1 MNHEY, CDR2 SVGEGT. This CDR3 is CASSLWTSGYEQYF. The CDR3 DNA reads as TGTGCCAGCAGCCTTTGGACTAGCGGTTACGAGCAGTACTTC.